Each of the 15 T cell receptor beta chains below was sequenced from the same sample in a study of shared clonotypes between healthy human individuals. Libraries were prepared by immunoSEQ multiplex PCR; TCRdb keeps only in-frame clonotypes and omits some of them. The data contain about 490,000 clones, around 73% of them singletons. The sequenced sample was PBMCs. These receptors came from a woman between 40 and 55 years old in good health. Some clones in this sample may be carry-over from other donors' samples.

Comment on this clone: The same CDR3 arises from other DNA sequences in this sample as well. The genes are TRBV5-1 and TRBJ1-1, with D unclear. Trimming took 0 bases from V and 1 from J, leaving 4 bases between them. The CDR3 spans 13 residues. The germline gives CDR1 SGHRS, CDR2 YFSETQ. The CDR3 is CASSLEENTEAFF. The CDR3, as DNA: TGCGCCAGCAGCTTGGAGGAGAACACTGAAGCTTTCTTT.

This clone was detected only a few times. The chain uses TRBV7-9 and TRBJ2-3, with 8 bases that match TRBD2. The CDR3 is made up of 19 amino acids. With 7 bases clipped from V and 0 bases from J, the junction kept 18 bases outside the gene matches. Germline loops: CDR1 SEHNR, CDR2 FQNEAQ (reference sequence). The CDR3 DNA is TGTGCCAGCAATCTAGGGAGAGCGGGAGCGAGTTCTAGCACAGATACGCAGTATTTT. As protein: CASNLGRAGASSSTDTQYF. The variable domain in full, with the rest retrieved from reference TRBV7-9 and TRBJ2-3, is DTGVSQNPRHKITKRGQNVTFRCDPISEHNRLYWYRQTLGQGPEFLTYFQNEAQLEKSRLLSDRFSAERPKGSFSTLEIQRTEQGDSAMYLCASNLGRAGASSSTDTQYFGPGTRLTVL.

The J gene is TRBJ2-7, the V gene TRBV5-1, with D tentatively TRBD1 (6 bases). The CDR3 is 14 residues long. The V end lost 2 bases, the J end lost 0 bases, and 9 bases lay between the germline ends. Germline CDR1 is SGHRS and CDR2 is YFSETQ. CDR3 region: CASSLWTDSYEQYF. The CDR3, as DNA: TGCGCCAGCAGCTTATGGACAGACTCCTACGAGCAGTACTTC.

The chain has TRBV6-6 and TRBJ2-7; D might be TRBD1 (8 bases). The V end lost 4 bases, the J end lost 0 bases, and 13 bases lay between the germline ends. Germline values: CDR1 MNHNY, CDR2 SVGAGI (reference sequence). There are 15 residues in the CDR3. This CDR3 reads CASSSTGEGSYEQYF. The CDR3 DNA reads TGTGCCAGCAGTTCGACAGGGGAGGGCTCCTACGAGCAGTACTTC.

Regarding this clone: The sample has other DNA sequences that encode this CDR3 too. This chain uses TRBV6-6 with TRBJ2-3, with D hard to call. The germline CDR1 and CDR2 sequences are MNHNY and SVGAGI (reference sequence). Between the trimmed V and J ends, which lost 0 bases and 3 bases, there was a span of 7 bases. The CDR3 runs to 14 residues. DNA for the CDR3: TGTGCCAGCAGTTACTCGGTCTCAACAGATACGCAGTATTTT. Encoded protein: CASSYSVSTDTQYF.

This sequence joins TRBV6-5 and TRBJ1-2; D is unclear. Looked up from germline, CDR1 is MNHEY and CDR2 is SVGAGI. This CDR3 region has 15 residues. Trimming left V 5 bases short and J 4 bases short, with 17 bases between. For the CDR3, the DNA is TGTGCCAGCAGTATTTCGACATTTTCTCCCTATGGCTACACCTTC. This translates into CASSISTFSPYGYTF.

The rearrangement uses TRBV28 and TRBJ1-1; the D gene is possibly TRBD1 (5 bases). This CDR3 contains 12 residues. Trimming shortened V by 7 bases and J by 2 bases, and 8 bases separated the two germline ends. Looked up from germline, CDR1 is MDHEN and CDR2 is SYDVKM. The CDR3, as DNA: TGTGCCAGCACCCAGGGAAACACTGAAGCTTTCTTT. It is translated as CASTQGNTEAFF. The whole variable domain, remainder taken from reference TRBV28 and TRBJ1-1, is DVKVTQSSRYLVKRTGEKVFLECVQDMDHENMFWYRQDPGLGLRLIYFSYDVKMKEKGDIPEGYSVSREKKERFSLILESASTNQTSMYLCASTQGNTEAFFGQGTRLTVV.

This chain uses TRBV7-9 with TRBJ2-1; 8 bases match TRBD1. CDR3 length equals 14 residues. Trimming took 5 bases from V and 8 from J; bases not matched to a gene: 8. Germline V CDR1 and CDR2: SEHNR, FQNEAQ (reference sequence). The CDR3 nucleotides are TGTGCCAGCAGCACCCGGACAGGGACCGATGAGCAGTTCTTC. It codes for CASSTRTGTDEQFF.

The J gene is TRBJ2-2, the V gene TRBV18; D unclear. Germline V gene lookup returns CDR1 KGHSH and CDR2 LQKENI. The CDR3 length is 15 residues. V was cut by 3 bases and J by 8 bases, with 16 bases left in between. CDR3: CASSPTTPRMGELFF. The DNA of the CDR3 is TGTGCCAGCTCACCCACGACCCCCAGGATGGGGGAGCTGTTTTTT.

The chain joins TRBV30 to TRBJ1-3, with D perhaps matching TRBD1 (6 bases). Trimming removed 6 bases at V and 2 bases at J, with 14 bases between. Germline CDR1 reads GTSNPN; CDR2 reads SVGIG (reference sequence). This CDR3 has 14 amino acids. The CDR3 spells CACNREFPGNTIYF. The CDR3 DNA reads as TGTGCCTGTAACAGGGAGTTCCCTGGAAACACCATATATTTT.

V gene TRBV29-1 combines with J gene TRBJ1-4; D possibly corresponds to TRBD1 (6 bases). Trimming removed 0 bases at V and 3 bases at J, with 17 bases between. The length of the CDR3 is 17 residues. Germline V CDR1 and CDR2: SQVTM, ANQGSEA. This CDR3 is CSVEDVGGGVANEKLFF. The CDR3 DNA reads TGCAGCGTTGAAGATGTGGGGGGCGGGGTAGCTAATGAAAAACTGTTTTTT.

The table lists this clone with a few counts. This chain joins TRBV7-9 and TRBJ1-1; 10 positions match TRBD1. The CDR3 runs 14 residues. After removal of 4 bases from V and 5 bases from J, the junction contained 4 bases not matched to a gene. The germline gives CDR1 SEHNR, CDR2 FQNEAQ (reference sequence). The DNA of the CDR3 is TGTGCCAGCAGCTCAGACAGGGGGCATACTGAAGCTTTCTTT. Its protein product is CASSSDRGHTEAFF.

The chain uses TRBV28 and TRBJ2-3; 10 bases line up with TRBD1. Unmatched junction bases numbered 3, after V lost 4 bases and J lost 5 bases. Germline V gene lookup returns CDR1 MDHEN and CDR2 SYDVKM. The CDR3 contains 14 residues. CDR3 region: CASSSGQGVDTQYF. The CDR3 bases are TGTGCCAGCAGTTCTGGACAGGGGGTAGATACGCAGTATTTT.

The V gene is TRBV15, the J gene TRBJ2-3; possible D gene TRBD2, 5 bases. CDR3 length equals 15 residues. The V gene's germline CDR1 is LNHNV and CDR2 YYDKDF (reference sequence). Trimming pared 6 bases from V and 4 bases from J, leaving 17 bases between. The CDR3 here is CATRRAGPSPDTQYF. CDR3 sequence (DNA): TGTGCCACCAGACGGGCGGGTCCTTCCCCAGATACGCAGTATTTT. The full variable domain, rest sourced from reference TRBV15 and TRBJ2-3, is DAMVIQNPRYQVTQFGKPVTLSCSQTLNHNVMYWYQQKSSQAPKLLFHYYDKDFNNEADTPDNFQSRRPNTSFCFLDIRSPGLGDTAMYLCATRRAGPSPDTQYFGPGTRLTVL.

This clone was observed a handful of times. This sequence joins TRBV11-2 and TRBJ2-7; D gene uncertain. Germline V gene data show CDR1 as SGHAT and CDR2 as FQNNGV. V dropped 3 bases and J dropped 4 bases, with 13 bases sitting between them. The CDR3 loop spans 14 amino acids. The CDR3 protein is CASSFLSVGYEQYF. The CDR3 DNA reads TGTGCCAGCAGCTTCTTGTCGGTAGGGTACGAGCAGTACTTC.